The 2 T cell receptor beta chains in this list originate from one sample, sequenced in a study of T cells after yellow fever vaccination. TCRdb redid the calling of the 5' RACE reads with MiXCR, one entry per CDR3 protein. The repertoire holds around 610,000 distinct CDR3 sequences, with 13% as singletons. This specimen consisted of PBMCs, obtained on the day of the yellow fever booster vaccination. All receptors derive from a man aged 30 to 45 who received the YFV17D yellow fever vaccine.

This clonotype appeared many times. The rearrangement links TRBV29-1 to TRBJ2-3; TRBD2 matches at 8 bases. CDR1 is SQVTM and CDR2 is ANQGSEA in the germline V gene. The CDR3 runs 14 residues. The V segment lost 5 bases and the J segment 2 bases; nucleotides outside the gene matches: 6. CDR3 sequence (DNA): TGCAGCGTTATCATCGGGAGGGTCACAGATACGCAGTATTTT. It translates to CSVIIGRVTDTQYF.

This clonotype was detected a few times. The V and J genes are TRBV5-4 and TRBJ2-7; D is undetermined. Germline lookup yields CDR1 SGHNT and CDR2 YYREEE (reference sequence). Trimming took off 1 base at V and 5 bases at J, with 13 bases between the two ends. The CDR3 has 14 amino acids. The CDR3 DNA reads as TGTGCCAGCAGCTTGATTGGGATCCCAAACGAGCAGTACTTC. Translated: CASSLIGIPNEQYF. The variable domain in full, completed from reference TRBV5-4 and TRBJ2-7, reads ETGVTQSPTHLIKTRGQQVTLRCSSQSGHNTVSWYQQALGQGPQFIFQYYREEENGRGNFPPRFSGLQFPNYSSELNVNALELDDSALYLCASSLIGIPNEQYFGPGTRLTVT.